The rows below give T cell receptor beta chains drawn from one sample of a study of blood T cell repertoires in COVID-19. Assay: immunoSEQ multiplex PCR; the TCRdb copy retains only in-frame clones and omits some. The sample carries about 420,000 clones, roughly 89% recorded once. The sample consisted of peripheral blood. All receptors derive from a man aged 18 to 30 with COVID-19, enrolled during active disease. The CDR3 runs from the conserved cysteine through the conserved F or W. The D gene is left open where the match is weak. Not every row has a clone size; where given, it reads once, few, many or a size class.

TRBV7-2,.,once,TRBJ2-4,TGTGCCAGCAGCTTATTTAGCAACATTCAGTACTTC,CASSLFSNIQYF
TRBV18,TRBD2,.,TRBJ2-5,TGTGCCAGCTCACTTAGTACGGGAGGGGAGACCCAGTACTTC,CASSLSTGGETQYF
TRBV11-3,TRBD1,once,TRBJ2-5,TGTGCCAGCAGCTCTCGGACAGGAAAAACCGGGGAGACCCAGTACTTC,CASSSRTGKTGETQYF
TRBV14,.,.,TRBJ2-1,TGTGCCAGCAGCCACAGGGGATCCTACAATGAGCAGTTCTTC,CASSHRGSYNEQFF
TRBV7-3,.,.,TRBJ2-7,TGTGCCAGCAGCTTGGGACAACCCTACGAGCAGTACTTC,CASSLGQPYEQYF
TRBV6-5,TRBD1,.,TRBJ2-1,TGTGCCAGCAGGAAATCCGGGACAGTCTACAATGAGCAGTTCTTC,CASRKSGTVYNEQFF
TRBV6-5,.,.,TRBJ2-5,TGTGCCAGCACCTCCGGGGGAGAGACCCAGTACTTC,CASTSGGETQYF
TRBV19,TRBD1,.,TRBJ1-5,TGTGCCAGTAGTATAATAGGGACAGCACTCAGTCAGCCCCAGCATTTT,CASSIIGTALSQPQHF
TRBV3-1/TRBV3-2,.,.,TRBJ2-2,TGTGCCAGCCGAGCGACAGGCACCGGGGAGCTGTTTTTT,CASRATGTGELFF
TRBV7-6,.,.,TRBJ2-5,TGTGCCAGCAGCTTATATGACAGAGAGACCCAGTACTTC,CASSLYDRETQYF
TRBV19,TRBD1,few,TRBJ1-2,TGTGCCAGTAGATTAACAGGGGATGGCTACACCTTC,CASRLTGDGYTF
TRBV7-3,.,.,TRBJ1-6,TGTGCCAGCAGCTTAAGGGGACCGGGAGGGGATTCACCCCTCCACTTT,CASSLRGPGGDSPLHF
TRBV5-1,TRBD1,.,TRBJ1-1,TGCGCCAGCAGCTCGAATTATGGGACAGGGGAAGCTTTCTTT,CASSSNYGTGEAFF
TRBV5-1,TRBD2,.,TRBJ2-7,TGCGCCAGCAGCTTGGGACTAGCACCCGAGCAGTACTTC,CASSLGLAPEQYF
TRBV27,.,.,TRBJ2-7,TGTGCCAGCAGTTTAACGGTGAGCTCCTACGAGCAGTACTTC,CASSLTVSSYEQYF
TRBV5-4,.,.,TRBJ2-2,TGTGCCAGCAGCTCGGCGAGTCAGGGCCGGGAGCTGTTTTTT,CASSSASQGRELFF
TRBV28,TRBD2,.,TRBJ2-2,TGTGCCAGCAGACCAAGCGGGGATACCGGGGAGCTGTTTTTT,CASRPSGDTGELFF
TRBV29-1,TRBD2,.,TRBJ2-5,TGCAGCGCCGGGACTAGTGAGGAGACCCAGTACTTC,CSAGTSEETQYF